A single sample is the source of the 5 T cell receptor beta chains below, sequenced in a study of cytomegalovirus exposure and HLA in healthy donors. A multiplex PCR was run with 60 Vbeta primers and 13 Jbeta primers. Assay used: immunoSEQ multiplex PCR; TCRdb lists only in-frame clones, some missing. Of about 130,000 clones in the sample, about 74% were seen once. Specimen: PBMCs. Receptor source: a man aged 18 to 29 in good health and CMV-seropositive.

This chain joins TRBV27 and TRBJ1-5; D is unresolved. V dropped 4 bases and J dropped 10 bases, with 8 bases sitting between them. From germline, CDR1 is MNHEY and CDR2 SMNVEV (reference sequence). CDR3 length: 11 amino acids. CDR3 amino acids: CASSSKRPQHF. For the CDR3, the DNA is TGTGCCAGCAGTTCAAAGCGCCCCCAGCATTTT.

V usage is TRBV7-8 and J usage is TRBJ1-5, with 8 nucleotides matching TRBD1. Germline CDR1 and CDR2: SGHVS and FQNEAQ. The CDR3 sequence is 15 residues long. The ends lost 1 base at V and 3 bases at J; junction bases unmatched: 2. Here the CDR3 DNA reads TGTGCCAGCAGCTTAGGCAGGGGGCCCAATCAGCCCCAGCATTTT. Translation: CASSLGRGPNQPQHF.

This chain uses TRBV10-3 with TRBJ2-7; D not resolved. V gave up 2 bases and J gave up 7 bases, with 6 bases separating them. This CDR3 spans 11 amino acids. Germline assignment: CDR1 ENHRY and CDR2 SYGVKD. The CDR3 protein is CAISEVREQYF. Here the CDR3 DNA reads TGTGCCATCAGTGAGGTCCGGGAGCAGTACTTC.

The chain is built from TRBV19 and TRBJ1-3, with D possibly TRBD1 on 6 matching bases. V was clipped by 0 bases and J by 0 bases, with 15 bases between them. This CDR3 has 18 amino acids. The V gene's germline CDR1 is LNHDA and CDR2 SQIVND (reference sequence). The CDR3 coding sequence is TGTGCCAGTAGTATAGATTGGGGGCATCGGAGCTCTGGAAACACCATATATTTT. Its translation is CASSIDWGHRSSGNTIYF.

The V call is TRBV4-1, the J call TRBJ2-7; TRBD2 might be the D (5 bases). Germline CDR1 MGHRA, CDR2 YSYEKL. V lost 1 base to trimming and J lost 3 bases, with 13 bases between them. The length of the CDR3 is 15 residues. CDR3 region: CASSQGVLEVYEQYF. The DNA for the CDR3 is TGCGCCAGCAGCCAAGGGGTTCTGGAGGTCTACGAGCAGTACTTC.